This entry concerns a single TCR beta chain. Its antigen is currently unknown. PCR used 60 Vbeta primers and 13 Jbeta primers. The protocol was immunoSEQ multiplex PCR, while the TCRdb copy is restricted to in-frame clones and leaves out a portion. The repertoire table contains tens of thousands of clones. The data were taken from a study of cytomegalovirus exposure and HLA in healthy donors. Study-wide findings and caveats: TCR beta chains numbering approximately 150 were designated cytomegalovirus-associated. Researchers reported that three CMV-associated chains were confirmed in vitro as CMV antigen-specific. Immune exposure information available was restricted to CMV serostatus.

Donors showed nominal health when sampled, although they likely had unrecorded immune exposures. Deletions cut 10 bases from V and 3 bases from J, with 18 bases between. This CDR3 comprises 15 residues. Germline V gene lookup returns CDR1 MNHEY and CDR2 SMNVEV (reference sequence). Sequencing was performed on PBMCs. The chain links TRBV27 to TRBJ2-2, with D perhaps matching TRBD1 (6 bases). This sequence was found in a male donor in good health and CMV-seronegative. The CDR3 region is CAIPTEGVDTGELFF. The CDR3 bases are TGTGCCATTCCGACCGAGGGGGTGGACACCGGGGAGCTGTTTTTT.